This T cell receptor beta chain comes out of a study of monozygotic twins with inflammatory bowel disease. Study conclusions and caveats: Whether twins were concordant or discordant made no difference to repertoire similarity, possibly from limited power. Different subtypes (of T cells) could not be told apart from one another. No single strong signal or clonotype associated with IBD was supported.

Worth noting for this clonotype: Its specificity is unknown.

CDR1 and CDR2 from the germline V gene are SGHRS and YFSETQ. The CDR3 totals 16 residues. Researchers used roughly 3,700 ng of total RNA for each TCR library. Following a re-call of the 5' RACE reads, TCRdb has one entry per CDR3 protein and lacks DNA. The sample's table shows about 210,000 distinct CDR3 sequences. The receptor comes from a human donor with ulcerative colitis or Crohn's disease, or a healthy co-twin of an affected twin (not recorded which). The chain uses TRBV5-1 and TRBJ2-3; TCRdb returns TRBD2, unconfirmable since there is no DNA. The sample consisted of blood. CDR3: CASSLIASGGTDTQYF.